This T cell receptor (beta chain) was obtained from a study of a mutant IDH1 vaccine in newly diagnosed glioma. About the research overall: Of treated patients, 62.5% were men and about 38% women, averaging around 40 years. Previous care, which was radiotherapy, temozolomide, or both, most often involved both.

The CDR3 runs to 14 residues. The germline gives CDR1 MGHDK, CDR2 SYGVNS. With V trimmed by 4 bases and J by 7 bases, 4 bases remained unmatched. Assay used: immunoSEQ multiplex PCR; TCRdb lists only in-frame clones, some missing. Among 35,000 to 40,000 clones listed, roughly 80% were seen once. Time point here: baseline, week 1 (first vaccination visit). The treatment here: pre-vaccination baseline after standard-of-care therapy. The sequence was obtained from a man between 35 and 55 years old with glioma. Some clones in this sample may be carry-over from other donors' samples. The sample consisted of PBMCs, taken from a glioma patient treated with radiotherapy, temozolomide or both. The chain uses TRBV25-1 and TRBJ1-6; 7 nucleotides match TRBD1. The CDR3 spells CASSATGPNSPLHF. The CDR3 DNA is TGTGCCAGCAGTGCGACAGGGCCCAATTCACCCCTCCACTTT.